The 2 T cell receptor beta chains reported below all come from one sample, sequenced in a study of T cell responses to AZD1222 COVID-19 vaccine. The assay was immunoSEQ multiplex PCR, and TCRdb's table has in-frame clones only and misses some. The data contain some 180,000 clones, 85% to 95% of them singletons. This specimen was peripheral blood, taken 28 days after the second AZD1222 dose. These receptor sequences come from an adult who received the AZD1222 COVID-19 vaccine.

The rearrangement links TRBV5-4 to TRBJ1-4, with 12 bases aligning to TRBD1. Losses at the gene ends were 4 bases for V and 2 bases for J; bases not matched to a gene: 3. Germline-derived CDR1 and CDR2 are SGHNT and YYREEE (reference sequence). The CDR3 spans 16 residues. The CDR3 loop reads CASSTGQGATNEKLFF. The DNA of the CDR3 is TGTGCCAGCAGCACGGGACAGGGGGCGACTAATGAAAAACTGTTTTTT.

The chain links TRBV28 to TRBJ2-1; no firm D call. The length of the CDR3 is 15 residues. CDR1 MDHEN and CDR2 SYDVKM come from the germline V gene. Trimming cost V 8 bases and J 2 bases, with 16 bases left between them. The CDR3 bases are TGTGCCAGCCCGCCTTCTCGCGGAGCCTACAATGAGCAGTTCTTC. Its protein product is CASPPSRGAYNEQFF. Together with reference TRBV28 and TRBJ2-1, the CDR3 gives the full variable domain: DVKVTQSSRYLVKRTGEKVFLECVQDMDHENMFWYRQDPGLGLRLIYFSYDVKMKEKGDIPEGYSVSREKKERFSLILESASTNQTSMYLCASPPSRGAYNEQFFGPGTRLTVL.